This paragraph covers one T cell receptor (beta chain) sequence. Its target is unknown. The data were obtained in a study of blood T cells in healthy people across ages. A J-beta primer mix and a sample-barcoded 5' primer were used in a second PCR of about 7 to 12 cycles. A single record per CDR3 protein comes from TCRdb applying MiXCR to the 5' RACE reads. Among 550,000 to 750,000 distinct CDR3 sequences listed, 21% were seen once. Study-wide findings and caveats: Naive T cell percentage strongly correlated with TCR beta diversity.

Looked up from germline, CDR1 is KGHSH and CDR2 is LQKENI. The CDR3 is 15 amino acids. The V gene end was trimmed by 0 bases and the J gene end by 4 bases; junction bases not matched to a gene: 0. Sequenced material: blood. This clonotype was obtained from a man aged 65-85 years in good health. The chain employs TRBV18 and TRBJ1-4, with TRBD1 matching over 9 bases. This CDR3 reads CASSPPTGGNEKLFF. The CDR3 nucleotides are TGTGCCAGCTCACCACCGACAGGGGGTAATGAAAAACTGTTTTTT. The full variable domain, in which reference TRBV18 and TRBJ1-4 provide the parts outside the CDR3, is NAGVMQNPRHLVRRRGQEARLRCSPMKGHSHVYWYRQLPEEGLKFMVYLQKENIIDESGMPKERFSAEFPKEGPSILRIQQVVRGDSAAYFCASSPPTGGNEKLFFGSGTQLSVL.